The clone carrying this TCR beta chain has a handful of counts. The antigen is not known. The TCR library protocol was used to attach unique molecular identifiers. These identifiers were attached to individual cDNA molecules. TCRdb processed the 5' RACE reads anew with MiXCR; each CDR3 protein has one entry. Of more than 60,000 distinct CDR3 sequences in the sample, roughly 13% are singletons; the top ten hold 4.5% to 7%. Germline values: CDR1 SGHRS, CDR2 YFSETQ. V was clipped by 4 bases and J by 5 bases; unmatched bases: 8. This CDR3 comprises 14 residues. This entry is derived from a study of early T cells in non-severe SARS-CoV-2 infection. Study overall: Sequencing of unsorted whole blood was done on bulk RNA, leaving chains unpaired. Broader study findings: Reliance on VDJdb matching favored anti-spike CD8 responses; private and CD4 specificities were missed.

Specimen: whole blood. This TCR derives from an adult who was a healthcare worker with PCR-confirmed SARS-CoV-2 infection or an uninfected control (not recorded which). The rearrangement joins TRBV5-1 to TRBJ2-7; TRBD2 matches at 8 bases. The CDR3 spells CASSLARGGNEQYF. The CDR3 DNA reads as TGCGCCAGCAGCCTGGCTCGGGGGGGCAACGAGCAGTACTTC. The whole variable domain, remainder taken from reference TRBV5-1 and TRBJ2-7, is KAGVTQTPRYLIKTRGQQVTLSCSPISGHRSVSWYQQTPGQGLQFLFEYFSETQRNKGNFPGRFSGRQFSNSRSEMNVSTLELGDSALYLCASSLARGGNEQYFGPGTRLTVT.